One sample yielded the 3 T cell receptor beta chains listed below, sequenced in a study of T cells in Graves' hyperthyroidism and ophthalmopathy. Researchers took RNA transcripts and amplified the TCR beta CDR3 regions from them. First-round RT-PCR with HTBI primers amplified the TCR CDR3 region. TCRdb analysed the multiplex PCR reads with MiXCR anew, one entry per CDR3 protein. Of approximately 360,000 distinct CDR3 sequences detected, approximately 14% appear once; the ten largest clones hold about a quarter. What was sequenced was blood. The receptors come from a woman younger than 35 with Graves' hyperthyroidism that later progressed to Graves' ophthalmopathy.

This clonotype was seen a few times. A much larger clone lies a single base off, so this may be a read error. This sequence joins TRBV7-9 and TRBJ2-1; D unclear. The V and J ends lost 3 bases and 0 bases respectively, with 6 bases between them. Germline values: CDR1 SEHNR, CDR2 FQNEAQ (reference sequence). The CDR3 has 14 residues. In DNA form, the CDR3 reads TGTGCCAGCAGCTTGAACAGCTCCTACAATGAGCAGTTCTTC. Amino acid sequence: CASSLNSSYNEQFF.

The chain uses TRBV7-8 and TRBJ2-7, with D possibly TRBD2 on 6 matching bases. Trimming left V 3 bases short and J 1 base short, with 10 bases between. Germline V gene lookup returns CDR1 SGHVS and CDR2 FQNEAQ. This CDR3 is 14 amino acids long. The CDR3 sequence is CASSFRDLSYEQYF. CDR3 nucleotides: TGTGCCAGCAGCTTCCGGGACTTATCCTACGAGCAGTACTTC.

This clonotype has a count of ten or more. This chain links TRBV11-2 with TRBJ2-4, with D unclear. Looked up from germline, CDR1 is SGHAT and CDR2 is FQNNGV. The germline V and J ends were trimmed by 6 bases and 3 bases, with 21 bases remaining between them. The CDR3 is made up of 17 amino acids. The CDR3 region has the DNA TGTGCCAGCAGAAGCCTTATCGATGGAAGGGACAAAAACATTCAGTACTTC. Translating it yields CASRSLIDGRDKNIQYF.